These T cell receptor beta chains were read from a single sample in a study of blood T cell repertoires in COVID-19. Assay used: immunoSEQ multiplex PCR; TCRdb lists only in-frame clones, some missing. The data hold about 100,000 clones, with approximately 93% observed a single time. The sample was peripheral blood. The receptors stem from a man aged 60 to 75 with acute or convalescent COVID-19. The conserved cysteine and the conserved F or W are not part of the CDR3 here. D genes are given only for firm matches.

>.|TRBV5-1|TRBJ2-1
ASSLAGGLGNEQF
>TRBD2|TRBV5-1|TRBJ2-3
ASSLVGGVALDTQY
>TRBD2|TRBV19|TRBJ2-3
ASSFLAGGPTDTQY
>TRBD1|TRBV5-1|TRBJ2-3
ASTRTGGTDTQY
>.|TRBV5-4|TRBJ2-3
ASSLVGTADTDTQY
>.|TRBV11-2|TRBJ2-7
ASSPSPRDEQY
>TRBD2|TRBV5-1|TRBJ2-3
ASSFSGATDTQY
>TRBD1|TRBV19|TRBJ1-4
ASNIRGTGGNEKLF
>.|TRBV11-2|TRBJ1-1
ASSLVGRGGNTEAF
>TRBD2|TRBV9|TRBJ2-1
ASSPPSTSGYNEQF
>.|TRBV10-3|TRBJ1-3
AISEYEQGELKTIY
>.|TRBV5-1|TRBJ1-2
ASSSEGGISGYGYT
>TRBD1|TRBV19|TRBJ1-2
ASSIGGQGDYGYT
>.|TRBV19|TRBJ1-5
ASSIGERSNQPQH
>TRBD1|TRBV12-3/TRBV12-4|TRBJ1-2
ASSPGGYYGYT
>.|TRBV27|TRBJ1-2
ASSPRGGGYGYT
>.|TRBV30|TRBJ2-3
AWMVSRSTDTQY
>.|TRBV28|TRBJ1-6
ASRTVPNSPLH
>TRBD2|TRBV7-3|TRBJ2-1
ASSLRSSGGRNEQF
>TRBD1|TRBV5-4|TRBJ2-1
ASSLRWTGSREQF
>.|TRBV29-1|TRBJ1-3
SVTRQTGNTIY
>TRBD1|TRBV6-5|TRBJ1-1
ASSPRDREAF
>TRBD1|TRBV2|TRBJ1-2
ASSDGQATEDYGYT
>.|TRBV25-1|TRBJ1-1
ASSELRDTEAF
>.|TRBV6-5|TRBJ2-1
ASSYTGLYTMEQF
>.|TRBV29-1|TRBJ1-2
SVSGAGGYT
>.|TRBV18|TRBJ1-5
ASSPPSRHIKPQH
>.|TRBV7-3|TRBJ1-6
ASSLSGDNSPLH
>.|TRBV20-1|TRBJ2-3
SASHFSTDTQY
>TRBD2|TRBV19|TRBJ2-5
ASSRLADPRETQY
>TRBD2|TRBV27|TRBJ2-1
ASSWTSGAPSPSSAGQF
>.|TRBV18|TRBJ1-5
ASSINEGVNQPQH
>TRBD2|TRBV12-5|TRBJ2-1
ASAFRDYRGNEQF
>TRBD2|TRBV5-6|TRBJ2-3
ASRLGLAGGTDTQY
>.|TRBV11-2|TRBJ2-7
ASSLAISGLTEQY
>TRBD2|TRBV24-1|TRBJ2-3
ATSDFPLAGVEDTQY
>.|TRBV11-2|TRBJ1-4
ASSPPNRHEKLF
>TRBD2|TRBV4-2|TRBJ2-1
ASSQDRSGRANEQF
>.|TRBV29-1|TRBJ1-2
SATGRSFLNGYT
>.|TRBV3-1/TRBV3-2|TRBJ2-3
ASSPARGSTDTQY
>.|TRBV4-2|TRBJ2-1
ASSQDPPGDEQF
>TRBD1|TRBV5-8|TRBJ2-2
ASSPDRGPGELF
>TRBD1|TRBV7-3|TRBJ2-2
ASSGQGATGELF
>.|TRBV7-9|TRBJ1-1
ASSLVLGAGKNTEAF
>TRBD2|TRBV2|TRBJ2-7
ASKFGTSGSTHEQY
>TRBD2|TRBV28|TRBJ2-1
ASSLRLTEREGVNEQF
>TRBD2|TRBV24-1|TRBJ2-5
ATSDYGRGVQETQY
>TRBD1|TRBV6-5|TRBJ1-5
ASTGGNQPQH
>TRBD2|TRBV2|TRBJ2-2
ASSGLAGGTGELF
>.|TRBV5-1|TRBJ1-2
ASSLLGEAYGYT
>TRBD2|TRBV19|TRBJ2-7
ASSPTRTSGSYEQY
>TRBD2|TRBV7-3|TRBJ2-3
ASSPLAGDADTQY
>TRBD1|TRBV11-2|TRBJ1-1
ASSSGQGTEAF
>.|TRBV7-8|TRBJ2-4
ASSLQGKGKNIQY
>.|TRBV12-3/TRBV12-4|TRBJ2-2
ASSLENIGELF
>TRBD1|TRBV28|TRBJ1-2
ASRIQGPGGYT
>TRBD1|TRBV7-2|TRBJ1-2
ASSLARGLYGYT
>.|TRBV15|TRBJ1-4
ATSRESGGSTNEKLF